This T cell receptor beta chain was profiled in a study of response to subunit inactivated influenza vaccine. Notes on the study in general: The authors suggested that few new T cells are recruited per seasonal influenza vaccination.

One entry per CDR3 protein, called by TCRdb with MiXCR from the RT-PCR reads. The data show around 530,000 distinct CDR3 sequences, 16% seen once. Of note for this clonotype: Its antigen is not known.

The length of the CDR3 is 15 residues. V was pared by 3 bases and J by 2 bases, with 16 bases between. Germline CDR1 is DFQATT and CDR2 is SNEGSKA (reference sequence). V usage is TRBV20-1 and J usage is TRBJ2-5; D is unclear. Material: CD4+ T cells sorted from PBMCs, obtained roughly 24 months after vaccination. The TCR comes from a man between 50 and 69 years old who received an inactivated influenza vaccine. The CDR3 region is CSASRPGAGQETQYF. CDR3 DNA sequence: TGCAGTGCTAGTCGGCCTGGAGCTGGGCAAGAGACCCAGTACTTC.